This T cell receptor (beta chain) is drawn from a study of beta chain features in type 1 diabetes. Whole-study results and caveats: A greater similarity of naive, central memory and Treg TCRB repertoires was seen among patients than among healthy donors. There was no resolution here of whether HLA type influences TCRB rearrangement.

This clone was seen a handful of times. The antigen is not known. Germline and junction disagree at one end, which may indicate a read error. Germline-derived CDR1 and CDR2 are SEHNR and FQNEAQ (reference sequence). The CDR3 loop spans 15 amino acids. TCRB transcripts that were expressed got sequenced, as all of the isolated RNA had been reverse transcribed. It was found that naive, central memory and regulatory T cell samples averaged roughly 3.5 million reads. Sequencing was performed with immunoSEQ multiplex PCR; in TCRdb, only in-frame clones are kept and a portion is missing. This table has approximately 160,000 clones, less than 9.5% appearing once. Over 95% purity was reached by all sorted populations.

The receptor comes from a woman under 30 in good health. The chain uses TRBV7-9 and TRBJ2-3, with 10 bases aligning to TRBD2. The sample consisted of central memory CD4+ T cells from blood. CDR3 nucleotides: TGTGCCGGCAGCGGGGGGGCCACTAGCACAGATACGCAGTATTTT. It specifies CAGSGGATSTDTQYF. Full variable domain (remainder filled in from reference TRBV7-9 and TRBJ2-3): DTGVSQNPRHKITKRGQNVTFRCDPISEHNRLYWYRQTLGQGPEFLTYFQNEAQLEKSRLLSDRFSAERPKGSFSTLEIQRTEQGDSAMYLCAGSGGATSTDTQYFGPGTRLTVL.